The 22 T cell receptor beta chains listed next were all sequenced from one sample in a study of human T cells and chemical hapten exposure. One entry per CDR3 protein, called by TCRdb with MiXCR from the RACE reads. The table has 100,000 or so distinct CDR3 sequences, 34% seen once. Noted time point: patch test 3, about 24 weeks after DPC sensitization. As to treatment: therapeutic diphenylcyclopropenone sensitization with weekly scalp DPC. This material consisted of whole blood, taken in connection with sensitization to the hapten diphenylcyclopropenone (DPC). These receptors all come from a man aged 40-55 years with alopecia areata. Some clones in this sample may be carry-over from other donors' samples.

The rearrangement uses TRBV11-2 and TRBJ2-7, with a weak D call TRBD1 (5 bases). CDR3 length: 12 residues. The germline gives CDR1 SGHAT, CDR2 FQNNGV. V was trimmed by 1 base and J by 7 bases, leaving 8 bases between them. The chain's CDR3 is CASSLGWTEQYF. CDR3 nucleotide sequence: TGTGCCAGCAGCTTAGGGTGGACAGAGCAGTACTTC.

The sample holds a few counts of this clonotype. The chain carries TRBV7-9 and TRBJ1-1; D may be TRBD1 (6 bases). CDR3 length: 13 residues. CDR1 is SEHNR, CDR2 FQNEAQ, per germline (reference sequence). V lost 7 bases and J 2 bases, leaving 11 bases between the germline ends. CDR3 residues: CASIPDSNTEAFF. The CDR3 DNA sequence: TGTGCCAGCATCCCGGACAGCAACACTGAAGCTTTCTTT.

V is TRBV4-1 and J is TRBJ1-4; a weak D match, TRBD1 (5 bases). V was clipped by 1 base and J by 2 bases, with 11 bases between them. Germline V CDR1 and CDR2: MGHRA, YSYEKL. This CDR3 comprises 16 residues. CDR3 DNA sequence: TGCGCCAGCAGCCAAGTGTCCCAGGGTACTAATGAAAAACTGTTTTTT. Amino acid sequence: CASSQVSQGTNEKLFF.

The chain couples TRBV6-7 to TRBJ2-7; 7 bases agree with TRBD1. TRBV6-7 is reported as an ORF; its role is uncertain. The CDR3 covers 15 residues. The junction had 7 bases not matched to a gene; V was cut back by 5 bases and J by 0 bases. CDR3 residues: CASSHRDRSSYEQYV. The CDR3 DNA follows: TGTGCCAGCAGTCACCGGGACAGAAGCTCCTACGAGCAGTACGTC.

The gene calls are TRBV6-2 or TRBV6-3 and TRBJ2-3; 12 bases are shared with TRBD2. J lost 5 bases, V lost 6 bases, and 6 bases had no gene match. Per germline, CDR1 MNHEY and CDR2 SVGEGT. The CDR3 sequence is 15 residues long. This chain's CDR3 is CASRRLAGEIDTQYF. CDR3 in DNA: TGTGCCAGCAGAAGACTAGCGGGAGAGATAGATACGCAGTATTTT.

The count of this clonotype is one. The chain joins TRBV4-2 to TRBJ2-6; 7 bases are a match to TRBD2. CDR1 LGHNA and CDR2 YNFKEQ come from the germline V gene. V was clipped by 3 bases and J by 0 bases; unmatched bases: 5. This CDR3 has 17 residues. This CDR3 is CASSHGGLSSGANVLTF. The CDR3 region has the DNA TGTGCCAGCAGCCATGGGGGACTAAGCTCTGGGGCCAACGTCCTGACTTTC.

The chain recombines TRBV29-1 with TRBJ2-1; 7 nucleotides line up with TRBD2. Looked up from germline, CDR1 is SQVTM and CDR2 is ANQGSEA. This CDR3 contains 14 residues. Trimming cost V 7 bases and J 2 bases; bases outside gene matches: 8. This CDR3 reads CSGLSGRAYNEQFF. CDR3 nucleotide sequence: TGCAGCGGGCTTAGCGGGCGGGCCTACAATGAGCAGTTCTTC.

The chain carries TRBV5-1 and TRBJ2-7; TRBD1 is a possible D gene (5 bases). Trimming removed 0 bases at V and 5 bases at J, with 15 bases between. The CDR3 runs to 15 residues. Germline values: CDR1 SGHRS, CDR2 YFSETQ. CDR3 protein: CASSLGGRPVDEQYV. CDR3 in DNA: TGCGCCAGCAGCTTGGGGGGCCGACCAGTCGACGAGCAGTACGTC.

This clonotype was seen more than once but under ten times. V usage is TRBV5-5 and J usage is TRBJ2-7, with D tentatively TRBD2 (7 bases). Germline lookup yields CDR1 SGHKS and CDR2 YYEKEE (reference sequence). Trimming removed 0 bases at V and 3 bases at J, with 10 bases between. CDR3 length: 14 residues. As DNA, the CDR3 is TGTGCCAGCAGCTTGGCGCGGGGGCTCTACGAGCAGTACGTC. Its translation: CASSLARGLYEQYV.

CDR3 bases: TGCGCCAGCAGCTTGGCGGTAGCGGCAGGGTTGAACCAAGAGACCCAGTACTTC. Protein: CASSLAVAAGLNQETQYF. The chain joins TRBV5-1 to TRBJ2-5, with D possibly being TRBD2 (6 bases). The CDR3 runs to 18 residues. Trimming stripped 0 bases from V and 0 bases from J, with 18 bases between. The germline gives CDR1 SGHRS, CDR2 YFSETQ. Looking up the rest from reference TRBV5-1 and TRBJ2-5 gives the full variable domain: KAGVTQTPRYLIKTRGQQVTLSCSPISGHRSVSWYQQTPGQGLQFLFEYFSETQRNKGNFPGRFSGRQFSNSRSEMNVSTLELGDSALYLCASSLAVAAGLNQETQYFGPGTRLLVL.

The chain recombines TRBV11-1 with TRBJ2-3; D remains unclear. V shed 6 bases and J shed 1 base, with 8 bases lying between them. There are 13 residues in the CDR3. CDR1 SGHAT and CDR2 FQDESV come from the germline V gene (reference sequence). The CDR3 coding sequence is TGTGCCAGCAGATCGTTCCGCACAGATACGCAGTATTTT. Its translation is CASRSFRTDTQYF.

The chain links TRBV5-1 to TRBJ2-2; D possibly corresponds to TRBD2 (6 bases). The CDR3 length is 16 residues. Trimming took 1 base from V and 0 from J, leaving 10 bases between them. CDR1 SGHRS and CDR2 YFSETQ come from the germline V gene. CDR3 sequence (DNA): TGCGCCAGCAGCTTGTTAGCGGATCCGAACACCGGGGAGCTGTTTTTT. Residues: CASSLLADPNTGELFF.

This clonotype was counted between two and nine times. This chain uses TRBV4-2 with TRBJ1-4, with a tentative D call TRBD1 (6 bases). This CDR3 spans 15 amino acids. V was clipped by 0 bases and J by 7 bases, with 12 bases between them. Germline-derived CDR1 and CDR2 are LGHNA and YNFKEQ. Here the CDR3 DNA reads TGTGCCAGCAGCCAAGAGGTAGCAGGGGTTGAAAAACTGTTTTTT. Translating it yields CASSQEVAGVEKLFF.

This chain uses TRBV7-2 with TRBJ2-7; no reliable D call. Germline V CDR1 and CDR2: SGHTA, FQGNSA. This CDR3 spans 14 amino acids. V lost 0 bases and J lost 10, with 16 bases in between. The CDR3 loop reads CASSLAPSQREQYF. The DNA for the CDR3 is TGTGCCAGCAGCTTAGCCCCGTCCCAGCGCGAACAGTACTTC.

The V gene is TRBV11-2, the J gene TRBJ1-4; D call uncertain. CDR3 length: 16 residues. The V end lost 7 bases, the J end lost 7 bases, and 22 bases lay between the germline ends. Germline lookup yields CDR1 SGHAT and CDR2 FQNNGV. The CDR3 protein is CASNKMGWSKAEKLFF. In nucleotides, the CDR3 is TGTGCCAGCAACAAAATGGGGTGGTCCAAGGCTGAAAAACTGTTTTTT. Full variable domain (rest looked up from reference TRBV11-2 and TRBJ1-4): EAGVAQSPRYKIIEKRQSVAFWCNPISGHATLYWYQQILGQGPKLLIQFQNNGVVDDSQLPKDRFSAERLKGVDSTLKIQPAKLEDSAVYLCASNKMGWSKAEKLFFGSGTQLSVL.

The chain uses TRBV12-3 or TRBV12-4 and TRBJ2-5, with 10 bases identical to TRBD1. The CDR3 spans 15 residues. V dropped 5 bases and J dropped 1; count of bases not matched to a gene: 4. The CDR3 sequence: CASSGQGGGQETQYF. As DNA, the CDR3 is TGTGCCAGCAGTGGACAGGGGGGAGGCCAAGAGACCCAGTACTTC.

The table lists this clonotype with a few counts. This chain uses TRBV5-6 with TRBJ2-7, with D possibly being TRBD1 or TRBD2 (5 bases each). The germline gives CDR1 SGHDT, CDR2 YYEEEE. V was trimmed by 3 bases and J by 3 bases, leaving 7 bases between them. The CDR3 runs 12 residues. The CDR3 nucleotides read TGTGCCAGCAGCTCGGGGCACTACGAGCAGTACTTC. Amino acids: CASSSGHYEQYF. The variable domain in full, with the rest retrieved from reference TRBV5-6 and TRBJ2-7, is DAGVTQSPTHLIKTRGQQVTLRCSPKSGHDTVSWYQQALGQGPQFIFQYYEEEERQRGNFPDRFSGHQFPNYSSELNVNALLLGDSALYLCASSSGHYEQYFGPGTRLTVT.

The chain carries TRBV9 and TRBJ2-5; 8 nucleotides match TRBD1. Germline-derived CDR1 and CDR2 are SGDLS and YYNGEE. This CDR3 contains 16 residues. The ends lost 3 bases at V and 4 bases at J; junction bases unmatched: 11. The CDR3 DNA reads as TGTGCCAGCAGCGAGGCCGACAGGGGAAATCGAGAGACCCAGTACTTC. This sequence encodes CASSEADRGNRETQYF.

This clonotype occurred a few times. The CDR3 DNA reads as TGTGCCAGCAGCGCCGGGACTAGGGGGCCTCTTGGGCAGTTCTTC. This translates into CASSAGTRGPLGQFF. V is TRBV21-1 and J is TRBJ2-1; TRBD2 reflects the table's D call only, with no check against the DNA. TRBV21-1 is assigned pseudogene status. The length of the CDR3 is 15 residues.

This clonotype was recorded a few times. J is TRBJ2-7 and V is TRBV25-1; TRBD2 agrees at 8 bases. This CDR3 contains 15 residues. J was trimmed by 2 bases and V by 7 bases; bases with no gene match: 10. The V gene's germline CDR1 is MGHDK and CDR2 SYGVNS. The CDR3 nucleotides read TGTGCCAGCATACACGCGGGACTAGAGACCTACGAGCAGTACTTC. Its protein is CASIHAGLETYEQYF.

The chain has TRBV3-1 and TRBJ1-2; D is perhaps TRBD1 (5 bases). From germline, CDR1 is LGHDT and CDR2 YNNKEL (reference sequence). The V end lost 11 bases, the J end lost 2 bases, and 24 bases lay between the germline ends. This CDR3 has 16 amino acids. CDR3 sequence: CASAGGVGLGNYGYTF. The CDR3 bases are TGTGCCTCCGCCGGGGGTGTCGGCTTGGGGAACTATGGCTACACCTTC.

This clonotype has more than one count but fewer than ten. The chain carries TRBV29-1 and TRBJ1-5; D may be TRBD1 (6 bases). The V and J ends lost 6 bases and 1 base respectively, with 7 bases between them. Germline V gene data show CDR1 as SQVTM and CDR2 as ANQGSEA. This CDR3 comprises 12 residues. For the CDR3, the DNA is TGCAGCGTCGGACAGAGCAATCAGCCCCAGCATTTT. Translation: CSVGQSNQPQHF.